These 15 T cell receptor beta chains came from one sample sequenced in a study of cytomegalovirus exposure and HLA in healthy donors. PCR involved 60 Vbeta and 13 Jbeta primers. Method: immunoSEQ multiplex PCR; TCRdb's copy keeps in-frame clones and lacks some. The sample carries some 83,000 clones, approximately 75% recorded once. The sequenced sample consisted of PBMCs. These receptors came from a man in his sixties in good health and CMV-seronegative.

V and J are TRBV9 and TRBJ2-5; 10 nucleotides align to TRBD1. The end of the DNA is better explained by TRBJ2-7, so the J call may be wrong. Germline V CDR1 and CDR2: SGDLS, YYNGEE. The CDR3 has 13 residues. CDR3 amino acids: CASSEGQGYEQYF. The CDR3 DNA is TGTGCCAGCAGCGAGGGACAGGGGTACGAGCAGTACTTC.

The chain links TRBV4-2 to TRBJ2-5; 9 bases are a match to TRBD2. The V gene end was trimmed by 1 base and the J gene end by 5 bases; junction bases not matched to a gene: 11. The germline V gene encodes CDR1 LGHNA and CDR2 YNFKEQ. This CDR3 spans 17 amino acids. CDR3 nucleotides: TGTGCCAGCAGCCAAGGGGGTGGAATAGCGGGGGCGGAGACCCAGTACTTC. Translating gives CASSQGGGIAGAETQYF.

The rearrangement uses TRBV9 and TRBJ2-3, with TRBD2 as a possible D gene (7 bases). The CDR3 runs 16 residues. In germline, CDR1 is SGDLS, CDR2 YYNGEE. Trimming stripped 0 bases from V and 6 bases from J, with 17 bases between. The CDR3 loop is CASSVAGLGGVDTQYF. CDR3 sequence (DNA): TGTGCCAGCAGCGTAGCAGGGCTAGGGGGGGTGGATACGCAGTATTTT.

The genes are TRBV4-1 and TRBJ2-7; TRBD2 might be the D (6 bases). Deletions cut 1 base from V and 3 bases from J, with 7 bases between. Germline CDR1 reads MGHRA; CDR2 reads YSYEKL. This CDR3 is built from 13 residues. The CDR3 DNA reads TGCGCCAGCAGCCAAGGGACTAACTACGAGCAGTACTTC. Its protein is CASSQGTNYEQYF.

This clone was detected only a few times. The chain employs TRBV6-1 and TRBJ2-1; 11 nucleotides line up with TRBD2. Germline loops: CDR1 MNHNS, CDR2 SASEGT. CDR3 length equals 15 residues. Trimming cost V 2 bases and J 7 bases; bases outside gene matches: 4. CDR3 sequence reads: CASSESSGGMNEQFF. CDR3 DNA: TGTGCCAGCAGTGAATCTAGCGGGGGGATGAATGAGCAGTTCTTC.

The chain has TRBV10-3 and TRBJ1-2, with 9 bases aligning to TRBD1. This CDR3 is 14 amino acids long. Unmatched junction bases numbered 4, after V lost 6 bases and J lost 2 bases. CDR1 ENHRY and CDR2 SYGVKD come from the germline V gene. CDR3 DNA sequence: TGTGCCATCAGGGAGGACAGGGGAAACTATGGCTACACCTTC. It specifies CAIREDRGNYGYTF.

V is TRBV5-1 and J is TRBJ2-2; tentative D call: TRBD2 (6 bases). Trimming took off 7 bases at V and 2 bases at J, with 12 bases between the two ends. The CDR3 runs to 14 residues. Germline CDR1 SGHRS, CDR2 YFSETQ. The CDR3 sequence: CASGRDSNTGELFF. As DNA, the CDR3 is TGCGCCAGCGGCCGGGACTCTAACACCGGGGAGCTGTTTTTT.

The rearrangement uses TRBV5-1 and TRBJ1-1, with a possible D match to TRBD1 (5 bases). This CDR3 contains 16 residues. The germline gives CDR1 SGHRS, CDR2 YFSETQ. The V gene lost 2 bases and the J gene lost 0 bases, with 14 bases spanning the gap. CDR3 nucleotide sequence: TGCGCCAGCAGCTTCAGACTGACAGCCTTGAACACTGAAGCTTTCTTT. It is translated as CASSFRLTALNTEAFF.

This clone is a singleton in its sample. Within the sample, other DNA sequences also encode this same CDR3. The CDR3 sequence is CASTPQGAKNIQYF. The CDR3 nucleotides read TGTGCCAGCACACCTCAGGGGGCCAAAAACATTCAGTACTTC. The rearrangement uses TRBV2 and TRBJ2-4; a possible D gene is TRBD1 (6 bases). CDR1 is SNHLY and CDR2 is FYNNEI in the germline V gene. Deletions cut 7 bases from V and 1 base from J, with 11 bases between. CDR3 length: 14 residues. The whole variable domain, filled in from reference TRBV2 and TRBJ2-4, reads EPEVTQTPSHQVTQMGQEVILRCVPISNHLYFYWYRQILGQKVEFLVSFYNNEISEKSEIFDDQFSVERPDGSNFTLKIRSTKLEDSAMYFCASTPQGAKNIQYFGAGTRLSVL.

This CDR3 is CASSVGQRGGTDTQYF. The DNA for the CDR3 is TGTGCCAGCAGCGTAGGCCAGCGGGGGGGCACAGATACGCAGTATTTT. The genes are TRBV9 and TRBJ2-3; 9 bases are a match to TRBD2. V shed 0 bases and J 1 base; nucleotides not matched to a gene: 3. Germline CDR1 is SGDLS and CDR2 is YYNGEE. The CDR3 is made up of 16 amino acids.

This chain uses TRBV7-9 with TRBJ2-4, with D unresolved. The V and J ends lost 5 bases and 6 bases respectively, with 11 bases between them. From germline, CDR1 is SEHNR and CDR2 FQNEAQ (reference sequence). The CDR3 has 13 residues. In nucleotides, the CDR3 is TGTGCCAGCAGCCAAGCCGGTGGAAACATTCAGTACTTC. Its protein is CASSQAGGNIQYF.

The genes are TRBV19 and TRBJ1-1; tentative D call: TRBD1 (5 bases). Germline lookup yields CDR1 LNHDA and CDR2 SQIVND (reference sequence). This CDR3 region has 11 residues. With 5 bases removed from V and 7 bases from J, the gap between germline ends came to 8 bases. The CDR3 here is CASSRQLEAFF. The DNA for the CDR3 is TGTGCCAGTAGTCGACAGCTTGAAGCTTTCTTT.

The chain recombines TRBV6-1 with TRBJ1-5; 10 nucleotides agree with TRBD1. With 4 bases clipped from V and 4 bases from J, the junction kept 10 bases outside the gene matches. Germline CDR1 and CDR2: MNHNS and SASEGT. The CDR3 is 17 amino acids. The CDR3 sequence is CASSAVLDRGINQPQHF. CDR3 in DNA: TGTGCCAGCAGTGCCGTTTTGGACAGGGGGATAAATCAGCCCCAGCATTTT.

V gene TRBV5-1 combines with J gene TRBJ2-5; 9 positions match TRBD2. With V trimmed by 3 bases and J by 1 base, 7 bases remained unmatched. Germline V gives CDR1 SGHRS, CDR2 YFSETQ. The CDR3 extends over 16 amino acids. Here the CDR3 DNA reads TGCGCCAGCAGCTCGGCGAGCGGGGGGTTCCAAGAGACCCAGTACTTC. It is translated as CASSSASGGFQETQYF.

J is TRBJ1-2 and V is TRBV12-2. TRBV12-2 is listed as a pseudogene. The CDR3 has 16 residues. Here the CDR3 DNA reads TGTGCAAGTCGCCGCGGGAAGGGCGAGGGGTGCTATGGCTACACCTTC. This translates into CASRRGKGEGCYGYTF.